Each of the 29 T cell receptor beta chains below was sequenced from the same sample in a study of glioma-infiltrating T cells after dendritic cell vaccination. Data came from immunoSEQ multiplex PCR; TCRdb stores just in-frame clones and leaves some out. The table records 65,000 to 90,000 clones, over 70% of them present only once. Sequencing was performed on blood, taken before dendritic cell vaccination. The receptors were sampled from a human donor with glioblastoma.

The V gene is TRBV27, the J gene TRBJ1-5; the D gene is possibly TRBD1 (5 bases). V lost 2 bases to trimming and J lost 7 bases, with 9 bases between them. The CDR3 is 13 amino acids. The germline gives CDR1 MNHEY, CDR2 SMNVEV (reference sequence). The CDR3 is CASSLVGHQPQHF. CDR3 nucleotide sequence: TGTGCCAGCAGTTTAGTGGGGCACCAGCCCCAGCATTTT.

The gene calls are TRBV19 and TRBJ2-2, with 7 positions matching TRBD2. This CDR3 contains 16 residues. J was trimmed by 1 base and V by 6 bases; bases with no gene match: 8. The V gene's germline CDR1 is LNHDA and CDR2 SQIVND (reference sequence). CDR3 DNA sequence: TGTGCCAGTAGGAAGACTAGCTCCGGGAACACCGGGGAGCTGTTTTTT. It specifies CASRKTSSGNTGELFF.

The chain is built from TRBV6-5 and TRBJ1-1, with D uncertain. CDR1 is MNHEY and CDR2 is SVGAGI in the germline V gene. This CDR3 has 14 amino acids. The V gene lost 0 bases and the J gene lost 1 base, with 6 bases spanning the gap. CDR3 loop: CASSYSASNTEAFF. The DNA for the CDR3 is TGTGCCAGCAGTTACTCAGCCTCGAACACTGAAGCTTTCTTT.

This clone was counted only a few times. This chain links TRBV6-1 with TRBJ2-5, with TRBD2 matching 8 bases. V was clipped by 1 base and J by 2 bases; unmatched bases: 6. The CDR3 runs to 16 residues. Germline V gene sequence: CDR1 MNHNS, CDR2 SASEGT. CDR3: CASSEVGLAGQETQYF. CDR3 DNA sequence: TGTGCCAGCAGTGAAGTCGGATTAGCGGGACAAGAGACCCAGTACTTC.

This chain connects TRBV5-1 to TRBJ2-3; 7 nucleotides match TRBD1. Germline V CDR1 and CDR2: SGHRS, YFSETQ. CDR3 length equals 16 residues. Trimming took 4 bases from V and 2 from J; bases not matched to a gene: 10. CDR3 sequence reads: CASSPGQAPLTDTQYF. CDR3 nucleotide sequence: TGCGCCAGCAGCCCCGGACAGGCCCCTCTCACAGATACGCAGTATTTT. The full variable domain, in which reference TRBV5-1 and TRBJ2-3 provide the parts outside the CDR3, is KAGVTQTPRYLIKTRGQQVTLSCSPISGHRSVSWYQQTPGQGLQFLFEYFSETQRNKGNFPGRFSGRQFSNSRSEMNVSTLELGDSALYLCASSPGQAPLTDTQYFGPGTRLTVL.

The rearrangement joins TRBV6-5 to TRBJ1-2; 11 positions match TRBD1. This CDR3 region has 15 residues. Losses at the gene ends were 3 bases for V and 7 bases for J; bases not matched to a gene: 7. Germline-derived CDR1 and CDR2 are MNHEY and SVGAGI. The CDR3 spells CASSYSDRGRSGYTF. In DNA, the CDR3 is TGTGCCAGCAGTTATTCGGACAGGGGGCGATCTGGCTACACCTTC.

V gene TRBV7-9 combines with J gene TRBJ1-1; D is possibly TRBD1 (6 bases). V was shortened by 6 bases and J by 5 bases, with 16 bases between the two germline ends. CDR1 is SEHNR, CDR2 FQNEAQ, per germline (reference sequence). The CDR3 contains 14 residues. CDR3 sequence: CASSQQGSGTEAFF. The CDR3 bases are TGTGCCAGCAGTCAACAGGGCTCGGGAACTGAAGCTTTCTTT.

This chain links TRBV29-1 with TRBJ1-1; the match to TRBD1 covers 7 bases. The V gene's germline CDR1 is SQVTM and CDR2 ANQGSEA. CDR3 length: 12 amino acids. Germline trimming cut 7 bases from V and 3 bases from J; bases unmatched to any gene: 5. DNA of the CDR3: TGCAGCGCCGGGCAGGGGGACACTGAAGCTTTCTTT. Its translation is CSAGQGDTEAFF.

This chain joins TRBV5-1 and TRBJ1-1; no firm D call. CDR1 and CDR2 (germline): SGHRS, YFSETQ. V lost 0 bases and J lost 8, with 8 bases in between. The CDR3 covers 12 residues. CDR3 amino acids: CASSLDRQEAFF. The CDR3 DNA reads TGCGCCAGCAGCTTGGACAGACAAGAAGCTTTCTTT.

The V call is TRBV2, the J call TRBJ2-2; 16 nucleotides agree with TRBD2. The CDR3 length is 18 residues. V lost 5 bases, J lost 6 bases, and 9 bases stayed unmatched. Germline CDR1 reads SNHLY; CDR2 reads FYNNEI. This CDR3 reads CASSLRRGTSGGAGELFF. The CDR3 DNA reads as TGTGCCAGCAGTCTTAGAAGAGGGACTAGCGGGGGGGCCGGGGAGCTGTTTTTT. The full variable domain, its missing parts supplied by reference TRBV2 and TRBJ2-2, is EPEVTQTPSHQVTQMGQEVILRCVPISNHLYFYWYRQILGQKVEFLVSFYNNEISEKSEIFDDQFSVERPDGSNFTLKIRSTKLEDSAMYFCASSLRRGTSGGAGELFFGEGSRLTVL.

The genes are TRBV19 and TRBJ2-3, with TRBD2 matching over 7 bases. Germline values: CDR1 LNHDA, CDR2 SQIVND (reference sequence). V lost 2 bases to trimming and J lost 3 bases; unmatched junction nucleotides: 5. The CDR3 totals 15 residues. The CDR3 reads CASSISTSETDTQYF. CDR3 nucleotide sequence: TGTGCCAGTAGTATAAGCACTAGCGAAACAGATACGCAGTATTTT.

This clone has only one observation. This chain uses TRBV25-1 with TRBJ2-7; TRBD2 agrees at 9 bases. Germline-derived CDR1 and CDR2 are MGHDK and SYGVNS. Trimming at V came to 4 bases and at J to 5 bases, leaving 9 bases not matched to a gene. There are 15 residues in the CDR3. Here the CDR3 reads CASSGTGTSTHEQYF. As DNA, the CDR3 is TGTGCCAGCAGTGGAACCGGGACTAGCACCCACGAGCAGTACTTC.

The chain is built from TRBV27 and TRBJ1-2; D not certain. In germline, CDR1 is MNHEY, CDR2 SMNVEV (reference sequence). The germline V and J ends were trimmed by 4 bases and 8 bases, with 17 bases remaining between them. This CDR3 is built from 14 residues. The CDR3 protein is CASSYRGGNVGYTF. CDR3 bases: TGTGCCAGCAGTTATCGAGGAGGGAACGTGGGCTACACCTTC.

The V and J genes are TRBV2 and TRBJ1-5; D ambiguous. Trimming removed 5 bases at V and 0 bases at J, with 11 bases between. CDR3 length: 15 residues. CDR1 SNHLY and CDR2 FYNNEI come from the germline V gene. As DNA, the CDR3 is TGTGCCAGCAGTTATATAGTTAATAGCAATCAGCCCCAGCATTTT. Its protein is CASSYIVNSNQPQHF.

V usage is TRBV6-5 and J usage is TRBJ2-7, with a possible D match to TRBD1 (6 bases). In germline, CDR1 is MNHEY, CDR2 SVGAGI. This CDR3 region has 16 residues. V was pared by 2 bases and J by 4 bases, with 18 bases between. The CDR3 bases are TGTGCCAGCAGTTACGAAGCTCCGTTCAGGGGTTACGAGCAGTACGTC. Its protein is CASSYEAPFRGYEQYV.

The rearrangement joins TRBV7-2 to TRBJ1-4, with TRBD1 identical over 7 bases. This CDR3 is 14 amino acids long. V shed 0 bases, J shed 5 bases, and the junction held 0 bases outside the gene matches. The germline V gene has CDR1 SGHTA and CDR2 FQGNSA. CDR3 nucleotides: TGTGCCAGCAGCTTAGCGGGACAGAATGAAAAACTGTTTTTT. This sequence encodes CASSLAGQNEKLFF.

V gene TRBV18 combines with J gene TRBJ1-4, with D tentatively TRBD1 (5 bases). The CDR3 is 14 amino acids. Per the germline V gene, CDR1 is KGHSH and CDR2 is LQKENI. V was clipped by 3 bases and J by 6 bases, with 11 bases between them. CDR3 in amino acids: CASSPQGPDEKLFF. CDR3 coding DNA: TGTGCCAGCTCACCGCAGGGTCCGGATGAAAAACTGTTTTTT.

The count of this clone is one. This chain uses TRBV5-4 with TRBJ1-2, with D perhaps matching TRBD1 (5 bases). V was pared by 3 bases and J by 0 bases, with 6 bases between. Germline CDR1 and CDR2: SGHNT and YYREEE (reference sequence). The CDR3 length is 13 residues. CDR3 nucleotides: TGTGCCAGCAGCTCGACAGCTAACTATGGCTACACCTTC. Translating gives CASSSTANYGYTF.

This clone was seen just once. The chain joins TRBV6-6 to TRBJ1-1, with D unclear. Per the germline V gene, CDR1 is MNHNY and CDR2 is SVGAGI (reference sequence). This CDR3 is 15 amino acids long. Trimming stripped 7 bases from V and 2 bases from J, with 17 bases between. The CDR3 loop reads CASTPEGAANTEAFF. CDR3 nucleotide sequence: TGTGCCAGCACCCCCGAGGGCGCGGCCAACACTGAAGCTTTCTTT.

This sequence joins TRBV4-1 and TRBJ2-5; 8 bases map to TRBD1. The DNA end favors TRBJ2-7, so the J call may be wrong. The CDR3 loop spans 17 amino acids. CDR1 MGHRA and CDR2 YSYEKL come from the germline V gene. DNA of the CDR3: TGCGCCAGCAGCCGAATTTCCAGGGGGCGCGGAGATGGCGAGCAGTACTTC. Its translation: CASSRISRGRGDGEQYF.

The chain recombines TRBV5-4 with TRBJ2-5, with TRBD1 matching 7 bases. CDR3 size: 14 residues. CDR1 and CDR2 from the germline V gene are SGHNT and YYREEE (reference sequence). V was clipped by 0 bases and J by 1 base; unmatched bases: 0. CDR3 nucleotides: TGTGCCAGCAGCTTGGACAGGGGCCAAGAGACCCAGTACTTC. Residues: CASSLDRGQETQYF.

The V and J genes are TRBV30 and TRBJ2-1; a weak D match, TRBD2 (6 bases). Trimming left V 1 base short and J 4 bases short, with 14 bases between. CDR1 is GTSNPN and CDR2 is SVGIG in the germline V gene (reference sequence). This CDR3 contains 15 residues. CDR3 sequence: CAWSALSGLYNEQFF. CDR3 sequence (DNA): TGTGCCTGGAGTGCCCTTAGCGGCCTATACAATGAGCAGTTCTTC.

The rearrangement joins TRBV9 to TRBJ1-5; perhaps TRBD1 as D (5 bases). The V end was cut by 4 bases, the J end by 4 bases, with 18 bases between. CDR1 is SGDLS, CDR2 YYNGEE, per germline. This CDR3 comprises 16 residues. The CDR3 sequence is CASSPGVGAGNQPQHF. CDR3 in DNA: TGTGCCAGCAGCCCCGGGGTAGGGGCGGGAAATCAGCCCCAGCATTTT.

DNA for the CDR3: TGTGCCAGCAGCCCCCCGGGACTAGACAATGAGCAGTTCTTC. The encoded protein is CASSPPGLDNEQFF. V gene TRBV7-3 combines with J gene TRBJ2-1; 8 positions agree with TRBD2. In germline, CDR1 is SGHTA, CDR2 FQGTGA. V lost 5 bases, J lost 5 bases, and 5 bases stayed unmatched. The length of the CDR3 is 14 residues.

Worth noting for this clone: The sample has other DNA sequences that encode this CDR3 too. The chain links TRBV19 to TRBJ1-2, with TRBD1 matching 7 bases. Trimming removed 0 bases from V and 2 bases from J; junction bases left unmatched: 3. The CDR3 runs to 15 residues. The V gene's germline CDR1 is LNHDA and CDR2 SQIVND (reference sequence). The CDR3 coding sequence is TGTGCCAGTAGTATAGATCAGACAGGGAACTATGGCTACACCTTC. Protein: CASSIDQTGNYGYTF.

The rearrangement uses TRBV4-1 and TRBJ2-2; TRBD2 aligns across 8 bases. The CDR3 runs 17 residues. Germline lookup yields CDR1 MGHRA and CDR2 YSYEKL. The ends lost 1 base at V and 7 bases at J; junction bases unmatched: 11. The CDR3 nucleotides read TGCGCCAGCAGCCAAGTTCCAGCGGGAGCAGTAGGCGGGGAGCTGTTTTTT. Translated, it gives CASSQVPAGAVGGELFF.

CDR3 amino acids: CASSLQGFGYTF. As DNA, the CDR3 is TGTGCCAGCAGCCTACAGGGGTTTGGCTACACCTTC. V and J are TRBV2 and TRBJ1-2; TRBD1 aligns across 7 bases. The germline CDR1 and CDR2 sequences are SNHLY and FYNNEI. J was trimmed by 7 bases and V by 6 bases; bases with no gene match: 5. The CDR3 has 12 residues.

The rearrangement links TRBV5-1 to TRBJ1-3; maybe TRBD1 (5 bases). Germline CDR1 reads SGHRS; CDR2 reads YFSETQ. The CDR3 is made up of 16 amino acids. V gave up 3 bases and J gave up 0 bases, with 13 bases separating them. The CDR3 DNA is TGCGCCAGCAGCTCTGGGGCTCGGTTCTCTGGAAACACCATATATTTT. As protein: CASSSGARFSGNTIYF. The full variable domain, its missing parts supplied by reference TRBV5-1 and TRBJ1-3, is KAGVTQTPRYLIKTRGQQVTLSCSPISGHRSVSWYQQTPGQGLQFLFEYFSETQRNKGNFPGRFSGRQFSNSRSEMNVSTLELGDSALYLCASSSGARFSGNTIYFGEGSWLTVV.

V usage is TRBV4-2 and J usage is TRBJ2-7, with 10 bases identical to TRBD1. The CDR3 sequence is 16 residues long. CDR1 is LGHNA, CDR2 YNFKEQ, per germline. Trimming at V came to 3 bases and at J to 4 bases, leaving 9 bases not matched to a gene. CDR3 nucleotide sequence: TGTGCCAGCAGCCAGGACCCGGGACAGGGGATATACGAGCAGTACTTC. As protein: CASSQDPGQGIYEQYF.